The present T cell receptor beta chain was sequenced within a study of blood T cell repertoires in COVID-19. The CDR3 consists of 15 residues. Per germline, CDR1 MNHEY and CDR2 SVGAGI. The V and J ends lost 10 bases and 9 bases respectively, with 27 bases between them. Repertoires were generated with immunoSEQ multiplex PCR, while TCRdb's copy carries only in-frame clones and drops some. In the table there are about 260,000 clones, over 75% of which are singletons. Source material: peripheral blood. The J gene is TRBJ1-2, the V gene TRBV6-5; D remains unclear. The receptor comes from a human donor in a cohort sampled during active COVID-19. The CDR3 nucleotides are TGTGCCATTACCCCCATGGTAGAAATCCCTTTACGCTACACCTTC. Its protein is CAITPMVEIPLRYTF.